The clone carrying this TCR beta chain was observed many times. RNA transcripts gave rise to amplified TCR beta CDR3 regions. The HTBI primer set drove a first-round RT-PCR of the TCR CDR3. TCRdb recomputed calls from the multiplex PCR reads with MiXCR, one row per CDR3 protein. The table lists around 700,000 distinct CDR3 sequences, under 20% of them singletons. The CDR3 has 15 residues. Trimming removed 4 bases from V and 5 bases from J; junction bases left unmatched: 9. Germline V lookup: CDR1 LGHDT, CDR2 YNNKEL (reference sequence). This entry belongs to a study of T cells in Graves' hyperthyroidism and ophthalmopathy. Newly diagnosed patients aged 18 to 65 had hyperthyroidism of under 2 months' duration. Patients with uncontrolled infections, other autoimmune diseases, pregnancy or lactation were excluded. The diagnostic basis comprised clinical symptoms, serum thyroxine and TRAb, thyroid ultrasound and orbital computed tomography.

The source of this sequence is a woman in her forties or fifties with Graves' hyperthyroidism that later progressed to Graves' ophthalmopathy. The J gene is TRBJ1-1, the V gene TRBV3-1, with 8 bases fitting TRBD1. The sequenced material came from blood. This chain's CDR3 is CASSPARTGRTEAFF. CDR3 sequence (DNA): TGTGCCAGCAGCCCGGCCAGGACAGGGAGAACTGAAGCTTTCTTT.